This TCR beta chain was recorded in a study of blood T cells in healthy people across ages. Findings and caveats of the study: There was a strong correlation between TCR beta diversity and naive T cell percentage. It was held that the diversity estimates obtained from one million T cells were underestimates. Per-million-T-cell TCR beta diversity fell roughly linearly with age. Long-lived donors carried more naive CD4+ cells and greater diversity than aged donors.

The V gene lost 1 base and the J gene lost 3 bases, with 8 bases spanning the gap. Germline assignment: CDR1 SGHVS and CDR2 FQNEAQ. The CDR3 loop spans 14 amino acids. Alongside a J-beta primer mix, a sample-barcoded 5' primer served in a second PCR lasting about 7 to 11 cycles. A single record per CDR3 protein comes from TCRdb applying MiXCR to the 5' RACE reads. Here the sample spans 650,000 to 800,000 distinct CDR3 sequences, under 45% being singletons. A remark on this clonotype: What it binds is not known.

The clonotype originates from a man in his sixties in good health. The rearrangement uses TRBV7-8 and TRBJ2-3, with a possible D match to TRBD2 (5 bases). Sequencing used blood. This CDR3 is CASSLGRLTDTQYF. The DNA for the CDR3 is TGTGCCAGCAGCTTAGGGAGGTTGACAGATACGCAGTATTTT.